This T cell receptor beta chain was sequenced for a study of shared clonotypes between healthy human individuals. The repertoire was sequenced with immunoSEQ multiplex PCR; TCRdb's copy has only in-frame clones and lacks some. The sample lists just over 2,000,000 clones, about 95% occurring once. Naive CD8 cells were CD45RO-negative, positively selected for CCR7, excluding terminally differentiated effector memory CD45RA+ cells. The ends lost 5 bases at V and 2 bases at J; junction bases unmatched: 8. This CDR3 comprises 15 residues. Germline V CDR1 and CDR2: SEHNR, FQNEAQ (reference sequence). V and J are TRBV7-9 and TRBJ1-1; 7 positions match TRBD1. The sequence derives from a man between 18 and 35 years old in good health. Sequencing was carried out using naive CD8+ T cells sorted from blood. The CDR3 nucleotides read TGTGCCAGCAGCGGAGCCCAGGGGGTTAACACTGAAGCTTTCTTT. It yields the protein CASSGAQGVNTEAFF.